These 31 T cell receptor beta chains originate from one sample sequenced in a study of blood T cell repertoires in COVID-19. This table comes from immunoSEQ multiplex PCR, and its TCRdb copy is limited to in-frame clones, with some not included. The profile shows around 240,000 clones, 91% of them singletons. Sequenced input: PBMCs or T cells enriched from blood (not recorded which). The receptors here all came from a human donor in a cohort exposed to, infected with or recovered from COVID-19 (not recorded which). The donor label of this sample is uncertain.

The rearrangement joins TRBV7-9 to TRBJ1-1; 8 bases are shared with TRBD1. The CDR3 sequence is 13 residues long. The germline V gene encodes CDR1 SEHNR and CDR2 FQNEAQ (reference sequence). The V gene end was trimmed by 5 bases and the J gene end by 4 bases; junction bases not matched to a gene: 3. CDR3 in amino acids: CASSETGGTEAFF. In DNA, the CDR3 is TGTGCCAGCAGCGAAACAGGGGGCACTGAAGCTTTCTTT.

V and J are TRBV6-5 and TRBJ1-1; 7 bases are shared with TRBD1. Germline CDR1 MNHEY, CDR2 SVGAGI. V was pared by 6 bases and J by 0 bases, with 4 bases of the junction left unmatched. This CDR3 is 14 amino acids long. The chain's CDR3 is CASRPGQLNTEAFF. DNA for the CDR3: TGTGCCAGCAGGCCGGGACAGTTGAACACTGAAGCTTTCTTT.

The chain is built from TRBV29-1 and TRBJ2-7; TRBD2 might be the D (6 bases). The CDR3 totals 13 residues. CDR1 and CDR2 from the germline V gene are SQVTM and ANQGSEA. Trimming shortened V by 1 base and J by 0 bases, and 7 bases separated the two germline ends. CDR3 sequence reads: CSVEAGDSYEQYF. The CDR3, as DNA: TGCAGCGTTGAAGCGGGGGACTCCTACGAGCAGTACTTC.

Here the CDR3 reads CASSKDTLSDTQYF. As DNA, the CDR3 is TGTGCCAGCAGCAAGGACACCCTAAGTGATACCCAGTACTTC. V usage is TRBV7-9 and J usage is TRBJ2-5; D perhaps matches TRBD1 (5 bases). In germline, CDR1 is SEHNR, CDR2 FQNEAQ (reference sequence). The ends were cut back, 5 bases at V and 8 bases at J, with 18 bases in the middle. This CDR3 comprises 14 residues.

The chain recombines TRBV6-5 with TRBJ2-5, with TRBD2 identical over 10 bases. The CDR3 contains 15 residues. Unmatched junction bases numbered 4, after V lost 2 bases and J lost 4 bases. CDR1 and CDR2 (germline): MNHEY, SVGAGI. CDR3 protein: CASSYERGGRETQYF. The CDR3 nucleotides are TGTGCCAGCAGTTACGAGCGGGGGGGGCGAGAGACCCAGTACTTC.

This chain uses TRBV12-5 with TRBJ1-5; the D is unclear. The length of the CDR3 is 14 residues. The V and J ends lost 6 bases and 2 bases respectively, with 11 bases between them. Germline CDR1 and CDR2: LGHNT and FRNRAP. CDR3 sequence: CASGLPGGNQPQHF. The CDR3 DNA reads TGTGCTAGTGGGCTCCCCGGGGGCAATCAGCCCCAGCATTTT.

This chain joins TRBV7-9 and TRBJ2-5; 7 nucleotides align to TRBD1. The junction had 5 bases not matched to a gene; V was cut back by 2 bases and J by 2 bases. This CDR3 comprises 15 residues. Germline V gene data show CDR1 as SEHNR and CDR2 as FQNEAQ (reference sequence). The CDR3 loop is CASSLSQGEQETQYF. CDR3 sequence (DNA): TGTGCCAGCAGCTTAAGTCAGGGGGAACAAGAGACCCAGTACTTC. Supplemented by reference TRBV7-9 and TRBJ2-5, the full variable domain reads DTGVSQNPRHKITKRGQNVTFRCDPISEHNRLYWYRQTLGQGPEFLTYFQNEAQLEKSRLLSDRFSAERPKGSFSTLEIQRTEQGDSAMYLCASSLSQGEQETQYFGPGTRLLVL.

Remarks on this clone: The same CDR3 is also encoded by other DNA sequences in this sample. The chain joins TRBV4-2 to TRBJ1-1; D is unresolved. The CDR3 has 13 amino acids. Germline V CDR1 and CDR2: LGHNA, YNFKEQ. V was shortened by 4 bases and J by 2 bases, with 8 bases between the two germline ends. CDR3 sequence reads: CASSPTGNTEAFF. The CDR3 DNA reads as TGTGCCAGCAGCCCGACGGGTAACACTGAAGCTTTCTTT.

The gene calls are TRBV9 and TRBJ2-5, with 9 bases matching TRBD2. This CDR3 has 17 residues. Unmatched junction bases numbered 7, after V lost 0 bases and J lost 1 base. Germline CDR1 reads SGDLS; CDR2 reads YYNGEE. CDR3 region: CASSVVGSGGSQETQYF. The CDR3 nucleotides read TGTGCCAGCAGCGTAGTAGGTAGCGGGGGCTCCCAAGAGACCCAGTACTTC.

With respect to this clone: The same CDR3 is also encoded by other DNA sequences in this sample. The genes are TRBV7-2 and TRBJ2-5, with a tentative D call TRBD2 (6 bases). Per the germline V gene, CDR1 is SGHTA and CDR2 is FQGNSA. V was clipped by 3 bases and J by 2 bases, with 7 bases between them. The CDR3 sequence is 13 residues long. The CDR3 is CASSFAGQETQYF. Written as DNA, the CDR3 is TGTGCCAGCAGCTTCGCGGGGCAAGAGACCCAGTACTTC.

The V call is TRBV24-1, the J call TRBJ2-3; D not certain. The CDR3 contains 14 residues. The ends were cut back, 0 bases at V and 1 base at J, with 4 bases in the middle. Looked up from germline, CDR1 is KGHDR and CDR2 is SFDVKD. CDR3 loop: CATSDLWRTDTQYF. CDR3 bases: TGTGCCACCAGTGATTTGTGGCGCACAGATACGCAGTATTTT.

The chain employs TRBV5-1 and TRBJ1-2, with a possible D match to TRBD1 (6 bases). This CDR3 has 12 amino acids. Deletions cut 7 bases from V and 2 bases from J, with 9 bases between. Per germline, CDR1 SGHRS and CDR2 YFSETQ. CDR3 DNA sequence: TGCGCCAGCTTCCAGGGGAACTATGGCTACACCTTC. Translating it yields CASFQGNYGYTF. Together with reference TRBV5-1 and TRBJ1-2, the CDR3 gives the full variable domain: KAGVTQTPRYLIKTRGQQVTLSCSPISGHRSVSWYQQTPGQGLQFLFEYFSETQRNKGNFPGRFSGRQFSNSRSEMNVSTLELGDSALYLCASFQGNYGYTFGSGTRLTVV.

This clone was recorded only once. The chain carries TRBV27 and TRBJ1-1; 8 bases match TRBD1. The CDR3 loop spans 18 amino acids. Trimming at V came to 5 bases and at J to 0 bases, leaving 14 bases not matched to a gene. From germline, CDR1 is MNHEY and CDR2 SMNVEV (reference sequence). CDR3 in DNA: TGTGCCAGCAGTCCCGCGACAGGGGTAGTTCATGTGAACACTGAAGCTTTCTTT. Amino acids: CASSPATGVVHVNTEAFF.

A single count supports this clone. V and J are TRBV30 and TRBJ1-2, with 9 bases aligning to TRBD1. CDR1 and CDR2 (germline): GTSNPN, SVGIG (reference sequence). This CDR3 is 16 amino acids long. After removal of 0 bases from V and 3 bases from J, the junction contained 8 bases not matched to a gene. CDR3 residues: CAWSVSSTGGYYGYTF. As DNA, the CDR3 is TGTGCCTGGAGTGTATCCTCGACAGGGGGTTACTATGGCTACACCTTC.

The chain has TRBV24-1 and TRBJ1-2; D not resolved. Germline V gene data show CDR1 as KGHDR and CDR2 as SFDVKD. The ends were cut back, 3 bases at V and 8 bases at J, with 9 bases in the middle. This CDR3 has 12 amino acids. In DNA, the CDR3 is TGTGCCACCAGTGATCCCCTTTTGGGCTACACCTTC. The encoded protein is CATSDPLLGYTF.

The chain recombines TRBV30 with TRBJ1-2; the D is unclear. CDR1 is GTSNPN and CDR2 is SVGIG in the germline V gene (reference sequence). The CDR3 is made up of 12 amino acids. The germline V and J ends were trimmed by 4 bases and 6 bases, with 12 bases remaining between them. The CDR3 nucleotides are TGTGCCTGGAAATTTTTACGGGATGGCTACACCTTC. It encodes CAWKFLRDGYTF.

Points on this clone: The junction departs from germline at one end; a sequencing error may be responsible. The chain recombines TRBV6-6 with TRBJ1-2; TRBD1 is a possible D gene (6 bases). This CDR3 spans 15 amino acids. Germline assignment: CDR1 MNHNY and CDR2 SVGAGI (reference sequence). CDR3 protein: CASLTGQFYNSGYTF. CDR3 bases: TGTGCCAGCCTAACCGGACAGTTCTATAACTCTGGCTACACCTTC.

V is TRBV7-9 and J is TRBJ2-5; tentatively, D is TRBD1 (6 bases). V lost 5 bases to trimming and J lost 1 base, with 20 bases between them. Germline V gene sequence: CDR1 SEHNR, CDR2 FQNEAQ (reference sequence). The CDR3 is 17 residues long. The CDR3, as DNA: TGTGCCAGCAGCGGGGACACTGGGGGTCAAGTCCAAGAGACCCAGTACTTC. This encodes CASSGDTGGQVQETQYF.

V is TRBV24-1 and J is TRBJ1-1; TRBD1 matches 7 bases. The germline V gene has CDR1 KGHDR and CDR2 SFDVKD. CDR3 size: 13 residues. After removal of 9 bases from V and 6 bases from J, the junction contained 9 bases not matched to a gene. The CDR3: CATRPAGGAEAFF. In DNA, the CDR3 is TGTGCCACCCGCCCGGCAGGGGGAGCTGAAGCTTTCTTT.

This chain connects TRBV6-2 or TRBV6-3 to TRBJ1-2; 7 nucleotides line up with TRBD1. Losses at the gene ends were 5 bases for V and 4 bases for J; bases not matched to a gene: 4. The CDR3 spans 13 residues. Looked up from germline, CDR1 is MNHEY and CDR2 is SVGEGT. The CDR3 DNA sequence: TGTGCCAGCAGTCAAAACAGGGGCTATGGCTACACCTTC. Translating it yields CASSQNRGYGYTF.

The V call is TRBV7-6, the J call TRBJ2-3, with TRBD2 matching over 9 bases. The CDR3 is 15 residues long. CDR1 SGHVS and CDR2 FNYEAQ come from the germline V gene. The V and J ends lost 8 bases and 2 bases, in that order; junction bases with no gene match: 8. The chain's CDR3 is CASRASGAPTDTQYF. CDR3 DNA sequence: TGTGCCAGCCGGGCTAGCGGGGCCCCCACAGATACGCAGTATTTT.

This chain uses TRBV6-6 with TRBJ1-3; D is unclear. CDR1 is MNHNY and CDR2 is SVGAGI in the germline V gene (reference sequence). The CDR3 extends over 14 amino acids. V was shortened by 6 bases and J by 4 bases, with 13 bases between the two germline ends. The chain's CDR3 is CASRTVAGGNTIYF. CDR3 nucleotide sequence: TGTGCCAGCAGAACTGTGGCGGGAGGAAACACCATATATTTT.

The CDR3 DNA follows: TGTGCCAGCAGCGTGACAGCAAACACTGAAGCTTTCTTT. Translation gives CASSVTANTEAFF. The chain carries TRBV9 and TRBJ1-1; a weak D match, TRBD1 (5 bases). Trimming took 2 bases from V and 2 from J, leaving 7 bases between them. This CDR3 comprises 13 residues. In germline, CDR1 is SGDLS, CDR2 YYNGEE.

The chain uses TRBV2 and TRBJ1-3; D uncertain. Germline CDR1 reads SNHLY; CDR2 reads FYNNEI. The CDR3 spans 12 residues. Trimming shortened V by 8 bases and J by 1 base, and 6 bases separated the two germline ends. This CDR3 is CASGRSGNTIYF. The CDR3 nucleotides are TGTGCCAGCGGGAGGTCTGGAAACACCATATATTTT. Full variable domain (rest looked up from reference TRBV2 and TRBJ1-3): EPEVTQTPSHQVTQMGQEVILRCVPISNHLYFYWYRQILGQKVEFLVSFYNNEISEKSEIFDDQFSVERPDGSNFTLKIRSTKLEDSAMYFCASGRSGNTIYFGEGSWLTVV.

The chain recombines TRBV2 with TRBJ1-4, with D unclear. The CDR3 runs to 12 residues. Germline CDR1 reads SNHLY; CDR2 reads FYNNEI. Trimming pared 3 bases from V and 10 bases from J, leaving 9 bases between. CDR3 coding DNA: TGTGCCAGCAGTGAGAGGAGGCTAAAACTGTTTTTT. This sequence encodes CASSERRLKLFF.

The rearrangement joins TRBV4-1 to TRBJ1-1, with 7 bases matching TRBD1. V trimming: 5 bases; J trimming: 8 bases; junction bases outside the gene matches: 8. The CDR3 is 13 amino acids. In germline, CDR1 is MGHRA, CDR2 YSYEKL. The CDR3 coding sequence is TGCGCCAGCAGCTCTCACAGGGGATCAGAAGCTTTCTTT. Residues: CASSSHRGSEAFF.

This chain uses TRBV19 with TRBJ2-7; possible D gene TRBD1, 6 bases. This CDR3 spans 15 amino acids. Germline CDR1 is LNHDA and CDR2 is SQIVND (reference sequence). V lost 1 base, J lost 1 base, and 11 bases lay in between. CDR3 sequence (DNA): TGTGCCAGTAGTATAGGCTTGACAGGTTCCTACGAGCAGTACTTC. Protein sequence: CASSIGLTGSYEQYF.

The V gene is TRBV18, the J gene TRBJ1-1; possibly TRBD1 for D (6 bases). V was cut by 3 bases and J by 5 bases, with 10 bases left in between. The CDR3 extends over 13 amino acids. From germline, CDR1 is KGHSH and CDR2 LQKENI. Written as DNA, the CDR3 is TGTGCCAGCTCACCGTCAGGGGAAACTGAAGCTTTCTTT. Amino acid sequence: CASSPSGETEAFF.

This chain joins TRBV30 and TRBJ2-1, with 7 bases that match TRBD2. This CDR3 region has 14 residues. V shed 0 bases, J shed 7 bases, and the junction held 6 bases outside the gene matches. CDR1 and CDR2 from the germline V gene are GTSNPN and SVGIG (reference sequence). As DNA, the CDR3 is TGTGCCTGGAGTGTGGGGGGGGGAAGGAATGAGCAGTTCTTC. Amino acid sequence: CAWSVGGGRNEQFF.

The chain combines TRBV19 with TRBJ2-1, with TRBD2 matching over 8 bases. This CDR3 has 15 residues. The V gene's germline CDR1 is LNHDA and CDR2 SQIVND (reference sequence). Trimming cost V 0 bases and J 6 bases; bases outside gene matches: 4. The CDR3 region is CASSIDFGTSNEQFF. The CDR3 DNA follows: TGTGCCAGTAGTATAGATTTCGGGACTAGCAATGAGCAGTTCTTC.

V gene TRBV12-5 combines with J gene TRBJ2-1; TRBD2 matches at 11 bases. Germline values: CDR1 LGHNT, CDR2 FRNRAP. The length of the CDR3 is 16 residues. The junction had 12 bases not matched to a gene; V was cut back by 6 bases and J by 8 bases. CDR3 DNA: TGTGCTAGTGGCCGGGTAGCGGGGGGGCCGAAGGATGAGCAGTTCTTC. As protein: CASGRVAGGPKDEQFF.